This TCR beta chain comes out of a study of cytomegalovirus exposure and HLA in healthy donors. Findings and caveats of the study: The authors confirmed in vitro that a few CMV-associated chains were specific for CMV antigens. The authors enumerated under 200 TCR beta chains as linked to cytomegalovirus.

About this clone: No antigen is known for it.

V gave up 8 bases and J gave up 6 bases, with 11 bases separating them. The CDR3 consists of 12 residues. The germline gives CDR1 SGHTA, CDR2 FQGTGA. Produced via immunoSEQ multiplex PCR; TCRdb's table is partial and in-frame only. The sample has some 120,000 clones, about 90% seen once. J is TRBJ2-1 and V is TRBV7-3, with D tentatively TRBD1 (6 bases). This receptor was identified in a woman aged 18 to 35 in good health and CMV-seronegative. The sample taken for sequencing was PBMCs. Here the CDR3 DNA reads TGTGCCAGCGGCCGAGGGGGCAATGAGCAGTTCTTC. This codes for CASGRGGNEQFF. Combining the CDR3 with reference TRBV7-3 and TRBJ2-1 gives the whole variable domain GAGVSQTPSNKVTEKGKYVELRCDPISGHTALYWYRQSLGQGPEFLIYFQGTGAADDSGLPNDRFFAVRPEGSVSTLKIQRTERGDSAVYLCASGRGGNEQFFGPGTRLTVL.